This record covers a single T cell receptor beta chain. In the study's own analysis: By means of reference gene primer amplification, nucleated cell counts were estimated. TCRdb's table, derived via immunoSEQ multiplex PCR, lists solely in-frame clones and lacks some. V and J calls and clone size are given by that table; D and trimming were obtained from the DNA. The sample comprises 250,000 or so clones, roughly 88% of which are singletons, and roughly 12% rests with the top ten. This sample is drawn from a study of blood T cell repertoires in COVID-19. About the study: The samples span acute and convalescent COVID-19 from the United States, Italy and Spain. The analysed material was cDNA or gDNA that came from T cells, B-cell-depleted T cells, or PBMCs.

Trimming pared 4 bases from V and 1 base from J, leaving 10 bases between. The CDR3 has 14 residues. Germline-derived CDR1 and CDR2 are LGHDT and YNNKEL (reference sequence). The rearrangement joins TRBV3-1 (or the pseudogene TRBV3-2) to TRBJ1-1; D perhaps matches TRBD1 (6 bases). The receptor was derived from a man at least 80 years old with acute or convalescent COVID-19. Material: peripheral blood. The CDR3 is CASSRVQGNTEAFF. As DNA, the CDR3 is TGTGCCAGCAGCCGGGTACAGGGGAACACTGAAGCTTTCTTT.